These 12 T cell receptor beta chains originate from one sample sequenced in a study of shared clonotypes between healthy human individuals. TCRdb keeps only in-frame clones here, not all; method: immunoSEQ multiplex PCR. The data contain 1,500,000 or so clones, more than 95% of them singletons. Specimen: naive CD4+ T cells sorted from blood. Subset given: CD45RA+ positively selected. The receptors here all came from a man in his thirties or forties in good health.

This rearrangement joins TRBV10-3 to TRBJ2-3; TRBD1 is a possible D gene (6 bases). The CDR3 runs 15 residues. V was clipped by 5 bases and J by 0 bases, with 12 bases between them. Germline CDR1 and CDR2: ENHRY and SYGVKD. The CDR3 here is CAISQQGPSTDTQYF. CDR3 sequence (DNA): TGTGCCATCAGTCAACAGGGACCGAGCACAGATACGCAGTATTTT.

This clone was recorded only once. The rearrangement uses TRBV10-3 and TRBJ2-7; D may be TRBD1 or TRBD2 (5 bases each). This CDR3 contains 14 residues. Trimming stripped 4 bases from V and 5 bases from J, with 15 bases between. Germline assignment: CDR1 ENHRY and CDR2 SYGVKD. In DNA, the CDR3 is TGTGCCATCAGTGTCAGGGAGAAAATCCACGAGCAGTACTTC. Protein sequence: CAISVREKIHEQYF.

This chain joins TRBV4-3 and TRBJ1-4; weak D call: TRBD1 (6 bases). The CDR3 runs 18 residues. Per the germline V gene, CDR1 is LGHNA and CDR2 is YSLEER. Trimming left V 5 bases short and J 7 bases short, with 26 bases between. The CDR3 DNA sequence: TGCGCCAGCAGCTTACAAGTAGGGGGGCGCGGTGTGACTGAAAAACTGTTTTTT. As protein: CASSLQVGGRGVTEKLFF.

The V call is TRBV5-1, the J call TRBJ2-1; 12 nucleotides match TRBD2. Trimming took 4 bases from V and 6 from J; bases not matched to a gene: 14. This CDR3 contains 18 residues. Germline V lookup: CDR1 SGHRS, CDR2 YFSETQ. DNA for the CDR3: TGCGCCAGCAGCGGGCCTAGCGGGAGGGCCGGAGTAGTCAATGAGCAGTTCTTC. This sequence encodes CASSGPSGRAGVVNEQFF.

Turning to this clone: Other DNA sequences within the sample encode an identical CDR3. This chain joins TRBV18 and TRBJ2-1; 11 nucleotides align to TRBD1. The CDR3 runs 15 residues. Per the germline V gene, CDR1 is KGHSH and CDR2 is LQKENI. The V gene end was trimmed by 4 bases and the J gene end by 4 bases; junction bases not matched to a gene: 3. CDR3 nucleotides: TGTGCCAGCTCACTAGGACAGGGGGCATACAATGAGCAGTTCTTC. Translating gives CASSLGQGAYNEQFF.

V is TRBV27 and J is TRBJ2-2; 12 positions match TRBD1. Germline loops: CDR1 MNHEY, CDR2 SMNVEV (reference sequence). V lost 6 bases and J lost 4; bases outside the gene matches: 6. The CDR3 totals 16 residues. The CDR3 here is CASSNRDRGRTGELFF. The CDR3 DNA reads TGTGCCAGCAGCAACCGGGACAGGGGGCGCACCGGGGAGCTGTTTTTT.

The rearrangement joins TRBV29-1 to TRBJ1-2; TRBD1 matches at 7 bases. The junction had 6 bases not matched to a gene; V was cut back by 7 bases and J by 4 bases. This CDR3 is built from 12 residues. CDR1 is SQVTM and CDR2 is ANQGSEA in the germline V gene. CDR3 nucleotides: TGCAGCGCCGGACAGGCGGTCTATGGCTACACCTTC. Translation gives CSAGQAVYGYTF.

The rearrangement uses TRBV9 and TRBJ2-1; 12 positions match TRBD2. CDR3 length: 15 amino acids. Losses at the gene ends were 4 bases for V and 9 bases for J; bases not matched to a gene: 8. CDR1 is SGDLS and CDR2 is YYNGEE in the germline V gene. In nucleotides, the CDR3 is TGTGCCAGCAGCCTGAGGACTAGCGGGATCGCTGAGCAGTTCTTC. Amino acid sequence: CASSLRTSGIAEQFF.

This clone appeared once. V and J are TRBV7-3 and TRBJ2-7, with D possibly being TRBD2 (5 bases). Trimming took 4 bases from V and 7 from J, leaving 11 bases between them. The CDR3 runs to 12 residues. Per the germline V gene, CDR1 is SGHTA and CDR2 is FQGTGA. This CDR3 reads CASSSRRREQYF. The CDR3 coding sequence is TGTGCCAGCAGCTCTCGTCGGAGGGAGCAGTACTTC.

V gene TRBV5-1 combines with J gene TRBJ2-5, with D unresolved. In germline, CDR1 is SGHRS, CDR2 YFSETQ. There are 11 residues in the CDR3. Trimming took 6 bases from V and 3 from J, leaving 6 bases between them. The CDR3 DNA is TGCGCCAGCACCACAAAAGAGACCCAGTACTTC. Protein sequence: CASTTKETQYF.

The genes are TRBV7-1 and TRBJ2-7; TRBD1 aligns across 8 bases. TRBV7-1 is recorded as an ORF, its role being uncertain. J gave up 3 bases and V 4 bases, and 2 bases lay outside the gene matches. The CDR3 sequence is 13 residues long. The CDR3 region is CASSLTGVYEQYF. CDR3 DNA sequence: TGTGCCAGCAGCTTGACAGGGGTCTACGAGCAGTACTTC.

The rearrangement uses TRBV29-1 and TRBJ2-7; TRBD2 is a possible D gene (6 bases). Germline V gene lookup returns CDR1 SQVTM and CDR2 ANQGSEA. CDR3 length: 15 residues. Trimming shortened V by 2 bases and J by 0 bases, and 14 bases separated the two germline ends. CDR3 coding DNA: TGCAGCGTTGAAAACTGGCGGGAAAGCTCCTACGAGCAGTACTTC. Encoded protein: CSVENWRESSYEQYF.